The rows below give T cell receptor beta chains drawn from one sample of a study of control samples from healthy donors and cancer patients. Generated by immunoSEQ multiplex PCR, the TCRdb table keeps only in-frame clones and is missing some. Here the sample table reports roughly 200,000 clones. The sample taken for sequencing was blood. The receptor set was obtained from a woman in her twenties or thirties in good health. The CDR3 runs from the conserved cysteine through the conserved F or W. A D gene is named only where the DNA matches it firmly. For some rows the clone size is stated as once, few or many, or as a class when expanded; others skip it.

j_call: TRBJ2-7
d_call: TRBD1
v_call: TRBV19
cdr3_length: 13
clone_size: NA
cdr3_aa: CASKGGRLGEQYF
cdr3_nt: TGTGCCAGTAAAGGGGGCCGATTGGGCGAGCAGTACTTC

j_call: TRBJ1-4
d_call: TRBD1
v_call: TRBV5-1
cdr3_length: 14
clone_size: NA
cdr3_aa: CASRTGTDNEKLFF
cdr3_nt: TGCGCCAGCAGGACCGGGACAGACAATGAAAAACTGTTTTTT

j_call: TRBJ1-1
d_call: NA
v_call: TRBV6-5
cdr3_length: 15
clone_size: NA
cdr3_aa: CASSYASSGNTEAFF
cdr3_nt: TGTGCCAGCAGTTACGCGTCGTCGGGGAACACTGAAGCTTTCTTT

j_call: TRBJ1-2
d_call: TRBD1
v_call: TRBV5-4
cdr3_length: 13
clone_size: NA
cdr3_aa: CASSRDSLYGYTF
cdr3_nt: TGTGCCAGCAGCCGGGACAGCCTCTATGGCTACACCTTC

j_call: TRBJ2-5
d_call: NA
v_call: TRBV30
cdr3_length: 15
clone_size: NA
cdr3_aa: CAWSVGGRLQETQYF
cdr3_nt: TGTGCCTGGAGTGTGGGGGGAAGACTCCAAGAGACCCAGTACTTC

j_call: TRBJ1-5
d_call: NA
v_call: TRBV6-6
cdr3_length: 13
clone_size: NA
cdr3_aa: CASSYRALQPQHF
cdr3_nt: TGTGCCAGCAGTTACAGGGCTCTTCAGCCCCAGCATTTT

j_call: TRBJ1-2
d_call: NA
v_call: TRBV6-5
cdr3_length: 16
clone_size: NA
cdr3_aa: CASSYSSVGGGYGYTF
cdr3_nt: TGTGCCAGCAGTTACTCGTCGGTGGGCGGCGGCTATGGCTACACCTTC

j_call: TRBJ1-2
d_call: NA
v_call: TRBV5-8
cdr3_length: 17
clone_size: NA
cdr3_aa: CASSFSEWTAQSYGYTF
cdr3_nt: TGTGCCAGCAGCTTCTCAGAATGGACAGCCCAGTCTTATGGCTACACCTTC

j_call: TRBJ2-5
d_call: TRBD2
v_call: TRBV10-3
cdr3_length: 16
clone_size: NA
cdr3_aa: CAISKPGTSGQETQYF
cdr3_nt: TGTGCCATCAGTAAACCAGGGACTAGCGGCCAAGAGACCCAGTACTTC

j_call: TRBJ1-5
d_call: NA
v_call: TRBV21-1
cdr3_length: 17
clone_size: NA
cdr3_aa: CASSKDLRTGPNQPQHF
cdr3_nt: TGTGCCAGCAGCAAAGACCTTCGGACAGGCCCCAATCAGCCCCAGCATTTT

j_call: TRBJ1-4
d_call: NA
v_call: TRBV7-6
cdr3_length: 15
clone_size: medium-sized
cdr3_aa: CASSSYGRANEKLFF
cdr3_nt: TGTGCCAGCAGCTCCTACGGGAGGGCTAATGAAAAACTGTTTTTT

j_call: TRBJ2-2
d_call: NA
v_call: TRBV12-3/TRBV12-4
cdr3_length: 13
clone_size: NA
cdr3_aa: CASSKIYTGELFF
cdr3_nt: TGTGCCAGCAGTAAGATTTACACCGGGGAGCTGTTTTTT

j_call: TRBJ1-4
d_call: NA
v_call: TRBV13
cdr3_length: 13
clone_size: NA
cdr3_aa: CASSLDRDEKLFF
cdr3_nt: TGTGCCAGCAGCTTAGACAGGGATGAAAAACTGTTTTTT

j_call: TRBJ2-7
d_call: TRBD1
v_call: TRBV12-3/TRBV12-4
cdr3_length: 13
clone_size: NA
cdr3_aa: CASFRQGGVEQYF
cdr3_nt: TGTGCCAGTTTCAGACAGGGTGGAGTCGAGCAGTACTTC

j_call: TRBJ1-4
d_call: NA
v_call: TRBV2
cdr3_length: 13
clone_size: NA
cdr3_aa: CASSEAQKVKLFF
cdr3_nt: TGTGCCAGCAGTGAAGCCCAGAAGGTGAAACTGTTTTTT

j_call: TRBJ2-7
d_call: TRBD1
v_call: TRBV5-4
cdr3_length: 15
clone_size: NA
cdr3_aa: CASSLEYRGSYEQYF
cdr3_nt: TGTGCCAGCAGCTTGGAATACAGGGGCTCCTACGAGCAGTACTTC

j_call: TRBJ1-1
d_call: TRBD1
v_call: TRBV11-3
cdr3_length: 14
clone_size: NA
cdr3_aa: CASSLGGVNTEAFF
cdr3_nt: TGTGCCAGCAGTCTAGGGGGCGTGAACACTGAAGCTTTCTTT

j_call: TRBJ2-7
d_call: NA
v_call: TRBV6-5
cdr3_length: 15
clone_size: NA
cdr3_aa: CASSYAEESVGEQYF
cdr3_nt: TGTGCCAGCAGTTACGCGGAAGAAAGTGTGGGCGAGCAGTACTTC

j_call: TRBJ2-7
d_call: NA
v_call: TRBV5-1
cdr3_length: 15
clone_size: NA
cdr3_aa: CASSQGGDLLPGQYF
cdr3_nt: TGCGCCAGCAGCCAAGGTGGGGATTTGCTACCGGGGCAGTACTTC

j_call: TRBJ1-2
d_call: TRBD1
v_call: TRBV28
cdr3_length: 12
clone_size: NA
cdr3_aa: CASSTGANGYTF
cdr3_nt: TGTGCCAGCAGTACAGGGGCGAATGGCTACACCTTC

j_call: TRBJ1-1
d_call: NA
v_call: TRBV6-2/TRBV6-3
cdr3_length: 14
clone_size: NA
cdr3_aa: CASSYRALGREAFF
cdr3_nt: TGTGCCAGCAGTTACCGCGCGCTGGGACGGGAAGCTTTCTTT

j_call: TRBJ1-2
d_call: NA
v_call: TRBV4-1
cdr3_length: 14
clone_size: NA
cdr3_aa: CASSQDEDRVRYTF
cdr3_nt: TGCGCCAGCAGCCAAGATGAGGATAGGGTGCGCTACACCTTC

j_call: TRBJ1-2
d_call: TRBD1
v_call: TRBV7-2
cdr3_length: 15
clone_size: NA
cdr3_aa: CASSSSGGLFYGYTF
cdr3_nt: TGTGCCAGCAGCTCGTCAGGGGGCCTTTTCTATGGCTACACCTTC

j_call: TRBJ1-2
d_call: NA
v_call: TRBV27
cdr3_length: 13
clone_size: NA
cdr3_aa: CASSLFWGNGYTF
cdr3_nt: TGTGCCAGCAGTTTGTTCTGGGGAAACGGCTACACCTTC

j_call: TRBJ2-5
d_call: NA
v_call: TRBV2
cdr3_length: 13
clone_size: NA
cdr3_aa: CASKEGGEETQYF
cdr3_nt: TGTGCCAGCAAGGAAGGAGGAGAGGAGACCCAGTACTTC

j_call: TRBJ1-6
d_call: NA
v_call: TRBV5-5
cdr3_length: 14
clone_size: NA
cdr3_aa: CASSLDRANSPLHF
cdr3_nt: TGTGCCAGCAGCTTGGACAGGGCCAATTCACCCCTCCACTTT

j_call: TRBJ2-6
d_call: TRBD2
v_call: TRBV28
cdr3_length: 17
clone_size: NA
cdr3_aa: CASSPGLGSSGANVLTF
cdr3_nt: TGTGCCAGCAGTCCTGGACTAGGTTCCTCTGGGGCCAACGTCCTGACTTTC

j_call: TRBJ2-2
d_call: TRBD1
v_call: TRBV14
cdr3_length: 16
clone_size: NA
cdr3_aa: CASSQIQGPITGELFF
cdr3_nt: TGTGCCAGCAGCCAAATACAGGGGCCTATCACCGGGGAGCTGTTTTTT

j_call: TRBJ2-4
d_call: NA
v_call: TRBV7-2
cdr3_length: 13
clone_size: NA
cdr3_aa: CASSSLGMDIQYF
cdr3_nt: TGTGCCAGCAGCTCCTTGGGGATGGACATTCAGTACTTC

j_call: TRBJ1-6
d_call: NA
v_call: TRBV7-9
cdr3_length: 11
clone_size: NA
cdr3_aa: CASRGRSPLHF
cdr3_nt: TGTGCCAGCAGAGGCCGTTCACCCCTCCACTTT

j_call: TRBJ1-3
d_call: NA
v_call: TRBV4-1
cdr3_length: 18
clone_size: NA
cdr3_aa: CASSQEIPGVTAGNTIYF
cdr3_nt: TGCGCCAGCAGCCAAGAAATTCCGGGGGTTACTGCAGGAAACACCATATATTTT

j_call: TRBJ1-1
d_call: TRBD1
v_call: TRBV15
cdr3_length: 14
clone_size: NA
cdr3_aa: CATSRKTGDTEAFF
cdr3_nt: TGTGCCACCAGCCGGAAGACAGGGGACACTGAAGCTTTCTTT

j_call: TRBJ1-1
d_call: NA
v_call: TRBV6-5
cdr3_length: 11
clone_size: NA
cdr3_aa: CASSYLNSAFF
cdr3_nt: TGTGCCAGCAGTTACTTAAATTCTGCTTTCTTT

j_call: TRBJ2-3
d_call: TRBD2
v_call: TRBV11-1
cdr3_length: 16
clone_size: NA
cdr3_aa: CASSARGAGGTDTQYF
cdr3_nt: TGTGCCAGCAGCGCCCGAGGGGCGGGGGGCACAGATACGCAGTATTTT

j_call: TRBJ2-2
d_call: NA
v_call: TRBV19
cdr3_length: 15
clone_size: NA
cdr3_aa: CASSIQSRDTGELFF
cdr3_nt: TGTGCCAGTAGTATCCAGAGCAGGGACACCGGGGAGCTGTTTTTT

j_call: TRBJ1-1
d_call: NA
v_call: TRBV5-1
cdr3_length: 14
clone_size: NA
cdr3_aa: CASSLDRVNTEAFF
cdr3_nt: TGCGCCAGCAGCTTGGACAGGGTGAACACTGAAGCTTTCTTT

j_call: TRBJ2-1
d_call: TRBD2
v_call: TRBV6-1
cdr3_length: 19
clone_size: NA
cdr3_aa: CASSEALHSGGATYNEQFF
cdr3_nt: TGTGCCAGCAGTGAAGCGCTTCATTCCGGGGGGGCCACGTACAATGAGCAGTTCTTC

j_call: TRBJ2-3
d_call: TRBD2
v_call: TRBV12-3/TRBV12-4
cdr3_length: 13
clone_size: NA
cdr3_aa: CASSWGGKDTQYF
cdr3_nt: TGTGCCAGCAGTTGGGGGGGGAAAGATACGCAGTATTTT

j_call: TRBJ2-1
d_call: NA
v_call: TRBV7-2
cdr3_length: 13
clone_size: NA
cdr3_aa: CASSSNFEVEQFF
cdr3_nt: TGTGCCAGCAGCTCCAATTTTGAGGTTGAGCAGTTCTTC

j_call: TRBJ1-5
d_call: TRBD1
v_call: TRBV25-1
cdr3_length: 15
clone_size: NA
cdr3_aa: CASSESDRGEQPQHF
cdr3_nt: TGTGCCAGCAGTGAATCCGACAGGGGAGAGCAGCCCCAGCATTTT

j_call: TRBJ2-1
d_call: NA
v_call: TRBV2
cdr3_length: 15
clone_size: NA
cdr3_aa: CASSYQGNSYNEQFF
cdr3_nt: TGTGCCAGCAGTTACCAGGGGAACTCCTACAATGAGCAGTTCTTC

j_call: TRBJ2-7
d_call: NA
v_call: TRBV6-6
cdr3_length: 16
clone_size: NA
cdr3_aa: CASSYEGGGVPAEQYF
cdr3_nt: TGTGCCAGCAGTTACGAGGGAGGCGGGGTCCCCGCCGAGCAGTACTTC

j_call: TRBJ1-3
d_call: TRBD1
v_call: TRBV14
cdr3_length: 17
clone_size: NA
cdr3_aa: CASSQDYRRTGENTIYF
cdr3_nt: TGTGCCAGCAGCCAAGATTATCGGCGGACAGGGGAGAACACCATATATTTT

j_call: TRBJ2-3
d_call: NA
v_call: TRBV2
cdr3_length: 15
clone_size: NA
cdr3_aa: CASSDPRAATDTQYF
cdr3_nt: TGTGCCAGCAGTGACCCGCGGGCCGCCACAGATACGCAGTATTTT

j_call: TRBJ1-6
d_call: NA
v_call: TRBV19
cdr3_length: 16
clone_size: NA
cdr3_aa: CASSIERDGPNSPLHF
cdr3_nt: TGTGCCAGTAGTATTGAAAGGGACGGACCGAATTCACCCCTCCACTTT

j_call: TRBJ1-3
d_call: NA
v_call: TRBV14
cdr3_length: 18
clone_size: NA
cdr3_aa: CASSQRQQSLSPGNTIYF
cdr3_nt: TGTGCCAGCAGCCAACGCCAGCAGTCGTTATCTCCTGGAAACACCATATATTTT

j_call: TRBJ1-2
d_call: TRBD1
v_call: TRBV5-1
cdr3_length: 15
clone_size: NA
cdr3_aa: CAKEPGTGDTYGYTF
cdr3_nt: TGCGCCAAAGAACCCGGGACAGGGGATACCTATGGCTACACCTTC

j_call: TRBJ1-1
d_call: NA
v_call: TRBV18
cdr3_length: 12
clone_size: NA
cdr3_aa: CASSRVDTEAFF
cdr3_nt: TGTGCCAGCTCACGGGTTGACACTGAAGCTTTCTTT

j_call: TRBJ2-7
d_call: TRBD1
v_call: TRBV5-1
cdr3_length: 17
clone_size: NA
cdr3_aa: CASSDRDRATFGDEQYF
cdr3_nt: TGCGCCAGCAGCGACCGGGACAGGGCCACTTTCGGCGACGAGCAGTACTTC

j_call: TRBJ1-6
d_call: NA
v_call: TRBV7-3
cdr3_length: 15
clone_size: NA
cdr3_aa: CASSLGTSKNSPLHF
cdr3_nt: TGTGCCAGCAGCTTAGGGACTTCCAAGAATTCACCCCTCCACTTT

j_call: TRBJ1-1
d_call: TRBD1
v_call: TRBV5-1
cdr3_length: 13
clone_size: NA
cdr3_aa: CASSQGVRTEAFF
cdr3_nt: TGCGCCAGCAGCCAGGGGGTTCGGACTGAAGCTTTCTTT

j_call: TRBJ1-2
d_call: NA
v_call: TRBV28
cdr3_length: 13
clone_size: NA
cdr3_aa: CASTEGANYGYTF
cdr3_nt: TGTGCCAGCACCGAAGGGGCTAACTATGGCTACACCTTC

j_call: TRBJ1-2
d_call: NA
v_call: TRBV5-1
cdr3_length: 16
clone_size: NA
cdr3_aa: CASRLGSRPRASGYTF
cdr3_nt: TGCGCCAGCAGGTTGGGGAGTCGACCAAGAGCCTCGGGCTACACCTTC

j_call: TRBJ2-1
d_call: NA
v_call: TRBV6-5
cdr3_length: 14
clone_size: NA
cdr3_aa: CASSPRRKWDEQFF
cdr3_nt: TGTGCCAGCAGTCCCCGCCGCAAATGGGATGAGCAGTTCTTC

j_call: TRBJ1-5
d_call: TRBD1
v_call: TRBV27
cdr3_length: 13
clone_size: NA
cdr3_aa: CASSRGQGGPQHF
cdr3_nt: TGTGCCAGCAGTCGCGGACAGGGGGGACCCCAGCATTTT